The rows below give T cell receptor beta chains drawn from one sample of a study of T-cell reconstitution after alpha-beta-depleted transplantation in children. Using its own MiXCR run on the PCR reads, TCRdb lists one record per CDR3 protein. The sample has about 690,000 distinct CDR3 sequences, roughly 15% seen once. Sequenced here: PBMCs from the stem cell graft donor, sampled from the stem cell graft. The receptors derive from a human donor who donated a stem cell graft to a child with acute myeloid leukemia. Both conserved end residues are part of each CDR3. D genes are given only for firm matches. Rows may omit the clone size; those that give it use once, few, many or a size class.

few,TRBV7-9,TRBJ2-6,TRBD1,CASSATGPSGANVLTF,TGTGCCAGCAGCGCGACAGGGCCCTCTGGGGCCAACGTCCTGACTTTC
many,TRBV10-3,TRBJ1-2,-,CAISEQPTYGYTF,TGTGCCATCAGTGAACAGCCCACTTATGGCTACACCTTC
many,TRBV20-1,TRBJ2-3,-,CSARDGGGGDTQYF,TGCAGTGCTAGAGACGGGGGCGGCGGAGATACGCAGTATTTT
many,TRBV10-2,TRBJ1-1,-,CASSERRLSTEAFF,TGCGCCAGCAGTGAGAGGAGGCTGTCCACTGAAGCTTTCTTT
-,TRBV6-1,TRBJ1-4,-,CASSEWQGLEKLFF,TGTGCCAGCAGTGAATGGCAGGGACTCGAAAAACTGTTTTTT
many,TRBV7-9,TRBJ1-2,-,CASTDTWSGGYTF,TGTGCCAGCACGGACACCTGGAGCGGCGGCTACACCTTC
many,TRBV5-6,TRBJ2-7,TRBD1,CASSSGQGLYEQYF,TGTGCCAGCAGCTCAGGACAGGGGCTCTACGAGCAGTACTTC
-,TRBV20-1,TRBJ2-3,TRBD1,CSARDRRGTDTQYF,TGCAGTGCAAGGGACAGGCGGGGCACAGATACGCAGTATTTT
many,TRBV20-1,TRBJ2-1,-,CSAGERLGSYNEQFF,TGCAGTGCTGGAGAGCGGTTAGGCTCCTACAATGAGCAGTTCTTC
many,TRBV20-1,TRBJ2-7,TRBD2,CSARVARQGGDEQYF,TGCAGTGCTAGGGTGGCTCGGCAGGGAGGGGACGAGCAGTACTTC
-,TRBV7-2,TRBJ2-3,TRBD1,CASSWAGGEGTDTQYF,TGTGCCAGCAGCTGGGCAGGGGGCGAAGGCACAGATACGCAGTATTTT
few,TRBV11-2,TRBJ1-1,TRBD1,CASSLRRTGDPTEAFF,TGTGCCAGCAGCTTAAGGCGGACAGGCGACCCCACTGAAGCTTTCTTT
many,TRBV20-1,TRBJ1-1,-,CSASRAEYTEAFF,TGCAGTGCTAGCAGGGCGGAATACACTGAAGCTTTCTTT
few,TRBV20-1,TRBJ2-7,TRBD1,CSARPGGWGEQYF,TGCAGTGCTAGACCAGGGGGCTGGGGAGAGCAGTACTTC
-,TRBV7-9,TRBJ1-4,-,CASSSGTLGEKLFF,TGTGCCAGCAGCTCCGGCACGCTGGGGGAAAAACTGTTTTTT
-,TRBV30,TRBJ2-7,-,CAWSVPWQEKYEQYF,TGTGCCTGGAGTGTACCATGGCAAGAAAAATACGAGCAGTACTTC
-,TRBV5-1,TRBJ1-1,-,CASSLGWGEGPEAFF,TGCGCCAGCAGCTTGGGATGGGGCGAGGGGCCGGAAGCTTTCTTT
-,TRBV7-7,TRBJ2-5,-,CASSPDWGQETQYF,TGTGCCAGCAGCCCTGACTGGGGGCAAGAGACCCAGTACTTC
many,TRBV20-1,TRBJ2-5,TRBD2,CSARDMGGGKETQYF,TGCAGTGCTAGAGATATGGGCGGGGGGAAAGAGACCCAGTACTTC
-,TRBV24-1,TRBJ1-1,-,CATSDFGTSLGAFF,TGTGCCACCAGTGATTTCGGGACAAGCTTAGGAGCTTTCTTT
-,TRBV7-9,TRBJ2-1,TRBD2,CASSRQLAGDEQFF,TGTGCCAGCAGCCGCCAGCTAGCGGGGGATGAGCAGTTCTTC
many,TRBV10-3,TRBJ2-1,-,CAISESIEQFF,TGTGCCATCAGTGAGTCGATTGAGCAGTTCTTC
few,TRBV30,TRBJ1-3,-,CAWSPTRNTIYF,TGTGCCTGGAGCCCGACCCGGAACACCATATATTTT
few,TRBV5-6,TRBJ2-4,-,CASSLGKLAKNIQYF,TGTGCCAGCAGCTTGGGCAAACTAGCCAAAAACATTCAGTACTTC
-,TRBV7-2,TRBJ2-1,TRBD2,CASSSIAGGYNEQFF,TGTGCCAGCAGCTCGATAGCGGGGGGGTACAATGAGCAGTTCTTC
many,TRBV7-8,TRBJ2-5,-,CASSLLVTETQYF,TGTGCCAGCAGCTTATTGGTCACAGAGACCCAGTACTTC
many,TRBV20-1,TRBJ2-3,-,CSARAVDYTDTQYF,TGCAGTGCTAGAGCAGTGGACTACACAGATACGCAGTATTTT
-,TRBV5-1,TRBJ1-1,TRBD1,CASRSGQGAANTEAFF,TGCGCCAGCAGATCCGGACAGGGGGCGGCGAACACTGAAGCTTTCTTT
-,TRBV20-1,TRBJ1-1,-,CSARNRVLGNTEAFF,TGCAGTGCTAGAAACAGGGTATTGGGGAACACTGAAGCTTTCTTT
many,TRBV5-5,TRBJ2-2,-,CASSFLGSNTGELFF,TGTGCCAGCAGCTTTCTCGGCTCGAACACCGGGGAGCTGTTTTTT
-,TRBV4-2,TRBJ1-6,TRBD1,CASSQDQRDRENSPLHF,TGTGCCAGCAGCCAGGACCAAAGGGACAGGGAGAATTCACCCCTCCACTTT
many,TRBV7-2,TRBJ2-1,TRBD2,CASSSGLLSYNEQFF,TGTGCCAGCAGCTCGGGACTACTTTCCTACAATGAGCAGTTCTTC
many,TRBV15,TRBJ2-5,TRBD1,CATSRKRQGETQYF,TGTGCCACCAGCAGAAAGAGACAGGGGGAGACCCAGTACTTC
many,TRBV20-1,TRBJ2-3,-,CSAHPTLTDTQYF,TGCAGTGCTCACCCCACCCTCACAGATACGCAGTATTTT
-,TRBV27,TRBJ2-5,-,CASRDGDSGETQYF,TGTGCCAGCAGGGACGGGGACTCTGGAGAGACCCAGTACTTC
few,TRBV5-1,TRBJ1-1,-,CASSPGVRNTEAFF,TGCGCCAGCAGCCCGGGGGTTCGGAACACTGAAGCTTTCTTT
many,TRBV20-1,TRBJ2-7,-,CSARGPRLPNYEQYF,TGCAGTGCTAGGGGACCGAGACTTCCTAACTACGAGCAGTACTTC
many,TRBV20-1,TRBJ2-3,-,CSARNWGRSTDTQYF,TGCAGTGCTAGAAATTGGGGCCGAAGCACAGATACGCAGTATTTT
-,TRBV7-9,TRBJ2-5,-,CASRSGGTNPKETQYF,TGTGCCAGCAGATCCGGTGGGACAAACCCGAAAGAGACCCAGTACTTC
many,TRBV20-1,TRBJ2-3,-,CSASASGEAIDTQYF,TGCAGTGCTAGTGCTTCGGGGGAGGCAATAGATACGCAGTATTTT
-,TRBV7-2,TRBJ2-4,-,CASSLWVVRGAKNIQYF,TGTGCCAGCAGCTTATGGGTGGTCAGGGGAGCCAAAAACATTCAGTACTTC
-,TRBV3-1,TRBJ2-1,-,CASSQLDGLSGEQFF,TGTGCCAGCAGCCAACTGGACGGGCTTTCTGGTGAGCAGTTCTTC
-,TRBV4-2,TRBJ2-1,TRBD2,CASSHETGTSSYNEQFF,TGTGCCAGCAGCCATGAAACCGGGACTAGCTCCTACAATGAGCAGTTCTTC
many,TRBV4-2,TRBJ2-2,-,CASSQGVQENTGELFF,TGTGCCAGCAGCCAAGGAGTGCAGGAGAACACCGGGGAGCTGTTTTTT